The 22 T cell receptor beta chains in this list originate from one sample, sequenced in a study of blood T cell repertoires in COVID-19. TCRdb's copy holds only in-frame clones and misses some; the assay was immunoSEQ multiplex PCR. The repertoire includes about 150,000 clones, around 77% of them detected once, and about 9% sits in the top ten. Sequenced input: peripheral blood. The receptors shown here come from a man aged 45 to 65 with active or convalescent COVID-19.

The rearrangement links TRBV7-3 to TRBJ2-5; 13 bases are a match to TRBD2. Germline V lookup: CDR1 SGHTA, CDR2 FQGTGA. Losses at the gene ends were 4 bases for V and 2 bases for J; bases not matched to a gene: 7. This CDR3 contains 17 residues. As DNA, the CDR3 is TGTGCCAGCAGCTCCTCGGGACTAGCGGGACTTCAAGAGACCCAGTACTTC. Amino acids: CASSSSGLAGLQETQYF.

The chain couples TRBV27 to TRBJ2-1; the D gene is possibly TRBD2 (6 bases). The CDR3 is made up of 14 amino acids. The germline gives CDR1 MNHEY, CDR2 SMNVEV (reference sequence). V lost 0 bases, J lost 5 bases, and 8 bases lay in between. CDR3 bases: TGTGCCAGCAGTTTATCGGGGACTCACAATGAGCAGTTCTTC. This encodes CASSLSGTHNEQFF.

V is TRBV29-1 and J is TRBJ1-2; 11 bases fit TRBD1. CDR1 is SQVTM, CDR2 ANQGSEA, per germline. This CDR3 is built from 14 residues. The V gene end was trimmed by 6 bases and the J gene end by 3 bases; junction bases not matched to a gene: 6. The CDR3 nucleotides are TGCAGCGTCGGGACAGGGGGATCCGACTATGGCTACACCTTC. Translation: CSVGTGGSDYGYTF.

The V and J genes are TRBV4-1 and TRBJ2-6; perhaps TRBD1 as D (7 bases). V was trimmed by 1 base and J by 1 base, leaving 11 bases between them. The CDR3 is 17 amino acids. Germline lookup yields CDR1 MGHRA and CDR2 YSYEKL. The CDR3 DNA follows: TGCGCCAGCAGCCAAGGCAGGGGGAGGTCTGGGGCCAACGTCCTGACTTTC. Translation gives CASSQGRGRSGANVLTF.

The J gene is TRBJ2-7, the V gene TRBV6-5; 8 nucleotides agree with TRBD2. Germline lookup yields CDR1 MNHEY and CDR2 SVGAGI. The V gene end was trimmed by 7 bases and the J gene end by 12 bases; junction bases not matched to a gene: 11. The CDR3 has 12 residues. The CDR3 nucleotides read TGTGCCAGCACCGACATCGGGAGGGCTACGTACTTC. Translated, it gives CASTDIGRATYF.

The V gene is TRBV5-1, the J gene TRBJ1-5, with D maybe TRBD1 (5 bases). V was shortened by 4 bases and J by 5 bases, with 16 bases between the two germline ends. From germline, CDR1 is SGHRS and CDR2 YFSETQ. CDR3 length: 15 residues. The CDR3 DNA reads as TGCGCCAGCAGCATGCGGGGGGAAGGGGATCAGCCCCAGCATTTT. As protein: CASSMRGEGDQPQHF.

The chain carries TRBV5-1 and TRBJ2-5; 9 nucleotides match TRBD1. V lost 4 bases, J lost 5 bases, and 6 bases stayed unmatched. CDR3 length equals 14 residues. Per the germline V gene, CDR1 is SGHRS and CDR2 is YFSETQ. The CDR3 bases are TGCGCCAGCAGCAGGGACAGGGAAGGCGAGACCCAGTACTTC. It encodes CASSRDREGETQYF.

In DNA, the CDR3 is TGTGCCAGCAGACTAGCGGGAGGCTGGGAGACCCAGTACTTC. Its translation is CASRLAGGWETQYF. V and J are TRBV5-4 and TRBJ2-5, with 12 bases identical to TRBD2. With 5 bases clipped from V and 5 bases from J, the junction kept 4 bases outside the gene matches. CDR1 and CDR2 (germline): SGHNT, YYREEE (reference sequence). The CDR3 spans 14 residues.

The rearrangement links TRBV24-1 to TRBJ2-3; 13 bases line up with TRBD2. CDR1 is KGHDR and CDR2 is SFDVKD in the germline V gene. Trimming took 4 bases from V and 5 from J; bases not matched to a gene: 5. The CDR3 loop spans 16 amino acids. The CDR3 DNA is TGTGCCACCAGTGAACCCCGACTAGCGGGAGGAGATACGCAGTATTTT. Protein: CATSEPRLAGGDTQYF.

The CDR3 here is CASSPGVHPRTDTQYF. The CDR3 DNA sequence: TGTGCCAGCAGCCCCGGGGTCCACCCCCGCACAGATACGCAGTATTTT. The gene calls are TRBV28 and TRBJ2-3; the D gene is possibly TRBD2 (5 bases). This CDR3 contains 16 residues. Germline V lookup: CDR1 MDHEN, CDR2 SYDVKM. Trimming took 6 bases from V and 1 from J, leaving 17 bases between them. Full variable domain (outside the CDR3, taken from reference TRBV28 and TRBJ2-3): DVKVTQSSRYLVKRTGEKVFLECVQDMDHENMFWYRQDPGLGLRLIYFSYDVKMKEKGDIPEGYSVSREKKERFSLILESASTNQTSMYLCASSPGVHPRTDTQYFGPGTRLTVL.

CDR3 bases: TGCGCCAGCAGCTTAGTTGAGGAGGAGCAGTTCTTC. Translated: CASSLVEEEQFF. The chain uses TRBV5-1 and TRBJ2-1; D is uncertain. Germline V gene lookup returns CDR1 SGHRS and CDR2 YFSETQ. The CDR3 is made up of 12 amino acids. V dropped 2 bases and J dropped 10 bases, with 10 bases sitting between them.

This chain uses TRBV27 with TRBJ2-1, with no clear D. V shed 2 bases and J shed 0 bases, with 5 bases lying between them. Germline lookup yields CDR1 MNHEY and CDR2 SMNVEV (reference sequence). This CDR3 is built from 14 residues. The CDR3 reads CASSLTSSYNEQFF. Written as DNA, the CDR3 is TGTGCCAGCAGTTTAACGAGCTCCTACAATGAGCAGTTCTTC.

The rearrangement joins TRBV19 to TRBJ1-2; D uncertain. V lost 6 bases and J 8 bases, leaving 19 bases between the germline ends. This CDR3 region has 14 residues. Germline CDR1 and CDR2: LNHDA and SQIVND (reference sequence). CDR3: CASRVAPGARGYTF. CDR3 DNA sequence: TGTGCCAGTAGGGTCGCGCCGGGTGCGAGAGGCTACACCTTC.

This clone has only one observation. This chain uses TRBV28 with TRBJ1-3, with 7 bases matching TRBD1. The CDR3 is 17 residues long. CDR1 MDHEN and CDR2 SYDVKM come from the germline V gene. V was clipped by 4 bases and J by 0 bases; unmatched bases: 9. CDR3 sequence (DNA): TGTGCCAGCAGTTCCGACAGGGATTTTAGCTCTGGAAACACCATATATTTT. This encodes CASSSDRDFSSGNTIYF.

The chain uses TRBV7-8 and TRBJ2-5; a weak D match, TRBD2 (8 bases). The CDR3 sequence is 16 residues long. The V gene's germline CDR1 is SGHVS and CDR2 FQNEAQ. Trimming left V 5 bases short and J 2 bases short, with 18 bases between. CDR3 bases: TGTGCCAGCAGCCCCCGGGAGGGCAGGGGGCAAGAGACCCAGTACTTC. It translates to CASSPREGRGQETQYF. The variable domain in full, completed from reference TRBV7-8 and TRBJ2-5, reads GAGVSQSPRYKVAKRGQDVALRCDPISGHVSLFWYQQALGQGPEFLTYFQNEAQLDKSGLPSDRFFAERPEGSVSTLKIQRTQQEDSAVYLCASSPREGRGQETQYFGPGTRLLVL.

This clone was detected once. The chain has TRBV19 and TRBJ2-1; D possibly corresponds to TRBD1 (6 bases). The CDR3 length is 15 residues. The V end lost 3 bases, the J end lost 5 bases, and 14 bases lay between the germline ends. Per germline, CDR1 LNHDA and CDR2 SQIVND (reference sequence). CDR3 region: CASSMGRDNNNEQFF. Here the CDR3 DNA reads TGTGCCAGTAGTATGGGCCGGGACAATAACAATGAGCAGTTCTTC. The complete variable domain, with remaining parts taken from reference TRBV19 and TRBJ2-1, reads DGGITQSPKYLFRKEGQNVTLSCEQNLNHDAMYWYRQDPGQGLRLIYYSQIVNDFQKGDIAEGYSVSREKKESFPLTVTSAQKNPTAFYLCASSMGRDNNNEQFFGPGTRLTVL.

This chain joins TRBV6-2 or TRBV6-3 and TRBJ1-6; 7 positions match TRBD1. The CDR3 loop spans 15 amino acids. With V trimmed by 4 bases and J by 7 bases, 7 bases remained unmatched. Germline lookup yields CDR1 MNHEY and CDR2 SVGEGT. The CDR3 DNA reads as TGTGCCAGCAGTTCGGTAGGGACAGCGAATTCACCCCTCCACTTT. It codes for CASSSVGTANSPLHF.

The genes are TRBV10-3 and TRBJ2-2, with 7 bases aligning to TRBD2. CDR1 and CDR2 (germline): ENHRY, SYGVKD. Trimming at V came to 7 bases and at J to 3 bases, leaving 11 bases not matched to a gene. This CDR3 region has 16 residues. CDR3 residues: CAITQRAGVDTGELFF. CDR3 DNA: TGTGCCATCACCCAACGGGCGGGAGTCGACACCGGGGAGCTGTTTTTT.

The CDR3 coding sequence is TGTGCCATCAGGCTCGATAAACAGGGGATCCCCTACGAGCAGTACTTC. Translation gives CAIRLDKQGIPYEQYF. The chain links TRBV10-3 to TRBJ2-7, with TRBD1 identical over 7 bases. Germline V gene data show CDR1 as ENHRY and CDR2 as SYGVKD. The V and J ends lost 6 bases and 2 bases, in that order; junction bases with no gene match: 13. The CDR3 has 16 amino acids.

This chain uses TRBV7-3 with TRBJ2-3, with 12 bases identical to TRBD2. The CDR3 runs to 20 residues. CDR1 is SGHTA, CDR2 FQGTGA, per germline. Trimming took 1 base from V and 3 from J; bases not matched to a gene: 14. The CDR3, as DNA: TGTGCCAGCAGCTTAAGACCCAGGACTAGCGGGGCAGGGGGGACAGATACGCAGTATTTT. Translated: CASSLRPRTSGAGGTDTQYF.

The CDR3 region has the DNA TGTGCCAGCAGCGCGACTAGCGGGAGGGCCGGAGATACGCAGTATTTT. Amino acids: CASSATSGRAGDTQYF. V and J are TRBV2 and TRBJ2-3; 14 bases line up with TRBD2. The CDR3 consists of 16 residues. Germline CDR1 is SNHLY and CDR2 is FYNNEI. V lost 6 bases to trimming and J lost 5 bases; unmatched junction nucleotides: 7.

Concerning this clone itself: At one of its ends the junction is not consistent with the germline gene, which may arise from a read error. This chain joins TRBV28 and TRBJ2-7; 11 bases align to TRBD2. Germline CDR1 and CDR2: MDHEN and SYDVKM. This CDR3 has 14 residues. The CDR3 here is CASSLGTSGPFRDF. CDR3 coding DNA: TGTGCCAGCAGTCTCGGGACTAGCGGCCCCTTTCGGGACTTC.